A single sample gave rise to the 14 T cell receptor beta chains below, sequenced in a study of identical twins. TCRdb re-derived calls from the 5' RACE reads in MiXCR, one entry per CDR3 protein. The sample carries 1,800,000 or so distinct CDR3 sequences, about 30% recorded once. Material: cord blood. These receptor sequences come from a newborn girl in good health.

This clonotype came up a few times. V and J are TRBV3-1 and TRBJ2-4; 7 nucleotides align to TRBD1. The J segment lost 5 bases and the V segment lost 5 bases, leaving 9 bases of the junction unmatched. The CDR3 has 15 residues. Germline CDR1 reads LGHDT; CDR2 reads YNNKEL (reference sequence). CDR3 residues: CASSSLATGENIQYF. The CDR3 coding sequence is TGTGCCAGCAGCTCCCTAGCTACAGGGGAAAACATTCAGTACTTC.

This clonotype was picked up a small number of times. CDR3 amino acids: CSARAGTEGNYGYTF. CDR3 sequence (DNA): TGCAGTGCTAGAGCAGGGACAGAGGGAAACTATGGCTACACCTTC. The V gene is TRBV20-1, the J gene TRBJ1-2, with 7 bases lining up with TRBD1. V shed 1 base, J shed 2 bases, and the junction held 7 bases outside the gene matches. There are 15 residues in the CDR3. CDR1 is DFQATT, CDR2 SNEGSKA, per germline (reference sequence).

On this clonotype itself: Given a much more abundant clone one base away, this may be a read error. The genes are TRBV7-9 and TRBJ2-5; 11 bases are a match to TRBD2. J was trimmed by 11 bases and V by 6 bases; bases with no gene match: 14. The CDR3 is 15 amino acids. Germline CDR1 SEHNR, CDR2 FQNEAQ (reference sequence). The CDR3 sequence: CASRHLAGGHNEQYF. In DNA form, the CDR3 reads TGTGCCAGCAGGCATCTAGCGGGGGGACACAATGAGCAGTACTTC.

This chain links TRBV9 with TRBJ2-1, with TRBD2 matching 7 bases. Germline values: CDR1 SGDLS, CDR2 YYNGEE. This CDR3 comprises 17 residues. V lost 2 bases, J lost 4 bases, and 12 bases stayed unmatched. The CDR3 protein is CASSVTGLAALYNEQFF. The CDR3 coding sequence is TGTGCCAGCAGCGTGACGGGTCTAGCGGCGTTATACAATGAGCAGTTCTTC.

The table lists this clonotype with a few counts. The gene calls are TRBV27 and TRBJ2-7; D gene uncertain. The V end was cut by 2 bases, the J end by 0 bases, with 11 bases between. The germline V gene encodes CDR1 MNHEY and CDR2 SMNVEV (reference sequence). The CDR3 is 15 residues long. This chain's CDR3 is CASSLVASSSYEQYF. CDR3 nucleotides: TGTGCCAGCAGTTTAGTGGCCAGTTCCTCCTACGAGCAGTACTTC.

The chain links TRBV12-3 or TRBV12-4 to TRBJ2-5; D might be TRBD2 (6 bases). Trimming took 1 base from V and 1 from J, leaving 10 bases between them. The CDR3 consists of 15 residues. In DNA form, the CDR3 reads TGTGCCAGCAGTTTAGACGGGACTCCCCAAGAGACCCAGTACTTC. It yields the protein CASSLDGTPQETQYF.

Notes on this clonotype: A much larger clone differs by one base, so this may be a read error. This chain links TRBV24-1 with TRBJ2-3; 9 bases fit TRBD1. This CDR3 spans 15 amino acids. CDR1 and CDR2 (germline): KGHDR, SFDVKD. The CDR3 coding sequence is TGTGCCACCAGTGATTTGACAGGGGGCACAGGTACGCAGTATTTT. Its translation is CATSDLTGGTGTQYF.

There are a few counts of this clonotype. V usage is TRBV5-1 and J usage is TRBJ2-1, with unresolved D. V was cut by 0 bases and J by 6 bases, with 7 bases left in between. Germline V CDR1 and CDR2: SGHRS, YFSETQ. The length of the CDR3 is 13 residues. The chain's CDR3 is CASSLDFGNEQFF. The CDR3, as DNA: TGCGCCAGCAGCTTGGACTTCGGCAATGAGCAGTTCTTC.

The chain recombines TRBV18 with TRBJ2-1, with 8 positions matching TRBD1. The CDR3 is 17 amino acids. Germline loops: CDR1 KGHSH, CDR2 LQKENI. Germline trimming cut 4 bases from V and 6 bases from J; bases unmatched to any gene: 14. The CDR3 sequence is CASSRSRDRFGGNEQFF. CDR3 sequence (DNA): TGTGCCAGCTCACGGTCCCGGGACAGGTTCGGGGGCAATGAGCAGTTCTTC.

This chain links TRBV3-1 with TRBJ2-2, with no clear D. Germline-derived CDR1 and CDR2 are LGHDT and YNNKEL (reference sequence). Trimming left V 2 bases short and J 5 bases short, with 9 bases between. This CDR3 is 14 amino acids long. CDR3 sequence (DNA): TGTGCCAGCAGCCAAAGAACACAAACCGGGGAGCTGTTTTTT. It encodes CASSQRTQTGELFF.

This clonotype has a handful of counts. The DNA for the CDR3 is TGTGCCAGCACGTGGAGGGGGCTTGGTACGCAGTATTTT. Translated: CASTWRGLGTQYF. The chain carries TRBV2 and TRBJ2-3; D may be TRBD1 (7 bases). Germline loops: CDR1 SNHLY, CDR2 FYNNEI. Between the trimmed V and J ends, which lost 7 bases and 8 bases, there was a span of 16 bases. The CDR3 has 13 amino acids.

The chain couples TRBV25-1 to TRBJ1-6, with 9 bases lining up with TRBD1. Germline CDR1 MGHDK, CDR2 SYGVNS. The CDR3 runs to 16 residues. Trimming at V came to 4 bases and at J to 5 bases, leaving 6 bases not matched to a gene. CDR3 in DNA: TGTGCCAGCAGTGGCGGGACAGGGCAAAATAATTCACCCCTCCACTTT. Protein sequence: CASSGGTGQNNSPLHF.

In the case of this clonotype: Since a much larger clone is just one base distant, this may be a read error. The chain is built from TRBV9 and TRBJ2-7; a weak D match, TRBD1 (6 bases). Germline CDR1 and CDR2: SGDLS and YYNGEE. The CDR3 extends over 15 amino acids. V was clipped by 5 bases and J by 7 bases, with 22 bases between them. The CDR3 protein is CASSSGSAWDNEQYF. For the CDR3, the DNA is TGTGCCAGCAGTTCCGGGTCCGCTTGGGACAATGAGCAGTACTTC.

This chain joins TRBV7-9 and TRBJ2-7; 10 nucleotides line up with TRBD1. Germline V gene sequence: CDR1 SEHNR, CDR2 FQNEAQ (reference sequence). This CDR3 is 17 amino acids long. Losses at the gene ends were 5 bases for V and 7 bases for J; bases not matched to a gene: 17. This chain's CDR3 is CASSGRWTGGKYNEQYF. CDR3 bases: TGTGCCAGCAGCGGCCGTTGGACAGGGGGAAAATACAATGAGCAGTACTTC.